This T cell receptor (beta chain) was sequenced for a study of cytomegalovirus exposure and HLA in healthy donors. About this clone: The target antigen is unknown.

Study-wide results and caveats: The study put roughly 160 TCR beta chains on its list as cytomegalovirus-associated.

These donors counted as nominally healthy when sampled, but unrecorded immune exposures were likely. PCR employed 60 Vbeta and 13 Jbeta primers. Original analysis: In a later analysis, around 87 million unique TCR beta chains included roughly 11 million shared by two or more donors. Measured with immunoSEQ multiplex PCR; TCRdb has only the in-frame clones, and not every one. V and J calls and clone size come straight from that table; D and trimming were deduced from the DNA. The sample records 120,000 or so clones, around 84% being singletons. The CDR3 totals 13 residues. Trimming shortened V by 2 bases and J by 7 bases, and 12 bases separated the two germline ends. From germline, CDR1 is SGHNT and CDR2 YYREEE (reference sequence).

This TCR derives from a man aged 18 to 35 in good health and CMV-seronegative. The specimen sequenced was PBMCs. The chain couples TRBV5-4 to TRBJ1-2; D not certain. The CDR3 DNA sequence: TGTGCCAGCAGCTTTAGGCAGGTCGGTGGCTACACCTTC. As protein: CASSFRQVGGYTF.